This T cell receptor (beta chain) was recovered during a study of CD8 T cells in Susac syndrome. From blood CD8+ and CD4+ T cells, the TCR beta chain was sequenced. Through negative isolation, CD4+ and CD8+ T cells were obtained, while TEMRA cells were enriched using FACS. The authors reverse transcribed roughly 0.5 to 1 ug RNA with random hexamers. Amplification of TCR beta CDR3 was carried out by immunoSEQ multiplex PCR, which covered 54 Vbeta and 13 Jbeta segments. TCRdb redid the calling of the immunoSEQ multiplex PCR reads with MiXCR, one entry per CDR3 protein. The sample records roughly 200,000 distinct CDR3 sequences, around 95% being singletons. Germline CDR1 reads SNHLY; CDR2 reads FYNNEI. The V end was cut by 0 bases, the J end by 4 bases, with 10 bases between. This CDR3 is built from 15 residues.

V is TRBV2 and J is TRBJ2-1; possibly TRBD2 for D (6 bases). This receptor was identified in a human donor with multiple sclerosis. The specimen was CD4+ T cells from PBMCs. The CDR3 DNA reads as TGTGCCAGCAGTGAAGCAATAGCGGTGTACAATGAGCAGTTCTTC. It yields the protein CASSEAIAVYNEQFF.